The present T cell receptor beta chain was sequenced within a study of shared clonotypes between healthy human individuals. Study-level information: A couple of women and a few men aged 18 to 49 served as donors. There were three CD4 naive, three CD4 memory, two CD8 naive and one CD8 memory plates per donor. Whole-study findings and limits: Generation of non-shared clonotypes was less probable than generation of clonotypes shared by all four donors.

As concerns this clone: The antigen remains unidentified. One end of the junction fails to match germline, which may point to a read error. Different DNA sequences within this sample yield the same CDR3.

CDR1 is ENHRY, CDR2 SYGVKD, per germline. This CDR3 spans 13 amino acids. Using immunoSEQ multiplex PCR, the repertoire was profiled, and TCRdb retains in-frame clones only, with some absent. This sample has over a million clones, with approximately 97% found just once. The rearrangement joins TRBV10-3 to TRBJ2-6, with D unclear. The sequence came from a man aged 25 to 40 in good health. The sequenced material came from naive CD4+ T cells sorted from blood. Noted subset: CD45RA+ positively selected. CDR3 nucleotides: TGTGCCACCAGTGGCTCTGGGGCCAACGTCCTGACTTTC. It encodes CATSGSGANVLTF.